This entry lists 32 T cell receptor beta chains sequenced from one sample in a study of neurological immune-mediated disorders. Using its own MiXCR run on the 5' RACE reads, TCRdb lists one record per CDR3 protein. The table shows some 60,000 distinct CDR3 sequences, with about 4% occurring only once. What was sequenced was PBMCs. These receptors all stem from a woman aged 45-59 years with multiple sclerosis.

This clonotype was seen many times. The rearrangement joins TRBV15 to TRBJ2-5; TRBD1 matches at 11 bases. Germline CDR1 and CDR2: LNHNV and YYDKDF (reference sequence). J was trimmed by 5 bases and V by 8 bases; bases with no gene match: 7. This CDR3 comprises 14 residues. The CDR3 coding sequence is TGTGCCACCGCCGCGGGACAGGGGGTGGAGACCCAGTACTTC. This codes for CATAAGQGVETQYF.

The rearrangement links TRBV11-2 to TRBJ1-1, with D hard to call. V was shortened by 3 bases and J by 7 bases, with 9 bases between the two germline ends. CDR3 length: 12 amino acids. The germline gives CDR1 SGHAT, CDR2 FQNNGV. The CDR3 loop reads CASSFSAREAFF. The CDR3 region has the DNA TGTGCCAGCAGCTTTTCAGCTCGTGAAGCTTTCTTT.

Many counts were recorded for this clonotype. The rearrangement uses TRBV9 and TRBJ2-7, with 9 bases lining up with TRBD2. The V gene's germline CDR1 is SGDLS and CDR2 YYNGEE. Trimming at V came to 3 bases and at J to 2 bases, leaving 3 bases not matched to a gene. This CDR3 has 14 amino acids. The CDR3 sequence is CASSALAGTYEQYF. DNA of the CDR3: TGTGCCAGCAGCGCCCTAGCGGGAACCTACGAGCAGTACTTC.

In its sample, this clonotype was seen a few times. This may come from a read error, since a much larger clone is one base off. This chain joins TRBV20-1 and TRBJ2-7; perhaps TRBD1 as D (5 bases). The CDR3 is 13 amino acids. V gave up 3 bases and J gave up 3 bases, with 12 bases separating them. Germline V CDR1 and CDR2: DFQATT, SNEGSKA (reference sequence). Here the CDR3 reads CSARKERGYEQYF. In nucleotides, the CDR3 is TGCAGTGCTAGGAAGGAAAGGGGCTACGAGCAGTACTTC.

This clonotype was recorded many times. The chain carries TRBV6-6 and TRBJ1-1; D is unclear. Between the trimmed V and J ends, which lost 2 bases and 5 bases, there was a span of 9 bases. The germline CDR1 and CDR2 sequences are MNHNY and SVGAGI (reference sequence). The CDR3 spans 13 residues. The CDR3 DNA reads TGTGCCAGCAGTTACCCGACGGGGACTGAAGCTTTCTTT. Amino acids: CASSYPTGTEAFF.

This clonotype was picked up many times. This rearrangement joins TRBV7-2 to TRBJ1-1; D is perhaps TRBD1 (6 bases). The length of the CDR3 is 17 residues. Germline loops: CDR1 SGHTA, CDR2 FQGNSA. The V end was cut by 5 bases, the J end by 5 bases, with 24 bases between. CDR3 sequence reads: CASSQWPPQGRGTEAFF. CDR3 sequence (DNA): TGTGCCAGCAGCCAATGGCCCCCGCAGGGGCGGGGGACTGAAGCTTTCTTT.

This clonotype was recorded at least ten times. This chain joins TRBV29-1 and TRBJ1-1; D perhaps matches TRBD1 (5 bases). Germline CDR1 and CDR2: SQVTM and ANQGSEA. The CDR3 has 14 residues. Trimming removed 2 bases from V and 0 bases from J, with 10 bases in between. The CDR3 here is CSVERGSMNTEAFF. Here the CDR3 DNA reads TGCAGCGTTGAACGGGGCAGCATGAACACTGAAGCTTTCTTT.

This clonotype was seen repeatedly, ten times or more. The CDR3 DNA is TGTGCCAGCAGCAGGACAGGCACAGATACGCAGTATTTT. Translation gives CASSRTGTDTQYF. The chain couples TRBV5-6 to TRBJ2-3; D is perhaps TRBD1 (6 bases). The CDR3 contains 13 residues. The V gene's germline CDR1 is SGHDT and CDR2 YYEEEE. Trimming removed 4 bases at V and 1 base at J, with 7 bases between.

This clonotype was counted many times. The J gene is TRBJ2-1, the V gene TRBV5-1; D possibly corresponds to TRBD1 (5 bases). There are 14 residues in the CDR3. The V gene lost 0 bases and the J gene lost 8 bases, with 12 bases spanning the gap. Germline V gene lookup returns CDR1 SGHRS and CDR2 YFSETQ. The CDR3 DNA reads as TGCGCCAGCAGCTTGGGTGGCAGGGTGGATGAGCAGTTCTTC. It translates to CASSLGGRVDEQFF.

This clonotype was counted at least ten times. Here the CDR3 DNA reads TGTGCCAGCAGCTTAGGAGGGAGGCGTAGCAATGAGCAGTTCTTC. Protein product: CASSLGGRRSNEQFF. The chain recombines TRBV7-9 with TRBJ2-1; D is possibly TRBD2 (6 bases). V shed 1 base and J shed 6 bases, with 13 bases lying between them. Germline V CDR1 and CDR2: SEHNR, FQNEAQ (reference sequence). This CDR3 comprises 15 residues.

In its sample, this clonotype was seen a few times. It may be a read error: a sequence one base away is much more abundant. The V call is TRBV29-1, the J call TRBJ1-1; D might be TRBD1 (5 bases). The length of the CDR3 is 12 residues. Germline CDR1 and CDR2: SQVTM and ANQGSEA. With 5 bases removed from V and 1 base from J, the gap between germline ends came to 8 bases. CDR3: CSVSGTNTEAFF. The CDR3 DNA sequence: TGCAGCGTTTCCGGGACGAACACTGAAGCTTTCTTT.

Ten or more counts support this clonotype. This chain uses TRBV29-1 with TRBJ1-2; 10 bases are a match to TRBD1. Losses at the gene ends were 6 bases for V and 3 bases for J; bases not matched to a gene: 10. This CDR3 is 15 amino acids long. Germline V gene lookup returns CDR1 SQVTM and CDR2 ANQGSEA. The chain's CDR3 is CSVPGQGTAYYGYTF. CDR3 DNA sequence: TGCAGCGTCCCGGGACAGGGGACCGCATACTATGGCTACACCTTC.

This clonotype was seen many times. The chain recombines TRBV5-1 with TRBJ2-1; TRBD2 aligns across 13 bases. Trimming removed 2 bases from V and 6 bases from J; junction bases left unmatched: 2. This CDR3 is 15 amino acids long. Germline-derived CDR1 and CDR2 are SGHRS and YFSETQ. In DNA form, the CDR3 reads TGCGCCAGCAGCTTCGGACTAGCGGGAGTCAATGAGCAGTTCTTC. Translating gives CASSFGLAGVNEQFF.

This clonotype was observed a handful of times. The chain employs TRBV4-2 and TRBJ2-5; either TRBD1 or TRBD2 may supply D (6 bases each). This CDR3 has 12 amino acids. V dropped 4 bases and J dropped 7 bases, with 10 bases sitting between them. Per germline, CDR1 LGHNA and CDR2 YNFKEQ. The CDR3 sequence: CASSPEGGTQYF. The CDR3 DNA reads as TGTGCCAGCAGCCCAGAGGGGGGGACCCAGTACTTC.

This clonotype showed up many times. The chain recombines TRBV12-3 or TRBV12-4 with TRBJ2-2; TRBD1 aligns across 8 bases. The CDR3 has 16 amino acids. The V segment lost 4 bases and the J segment 6 bases; nucleotides outside the gene matches: 10. The CDR3 loop reads CASSSDRGLFSGELFF. CDR3 coding DNA: TGTGCCAGCAGTTCCGACAGGGGTCTATTCTCCGGGGAGCTGTTTTTT.

This clonotype was counted at least ten times. The rearrangement joins TRBV6-2 or TRBV6-3 to TRBJ1-5; no firm D call. The CDR3 runs to 12 residues. Germline assignment: CDR1 MNHEY and CDR2 SVGEGT. V was cut by 6 bases and J by 4 bases, with 7 bases left in between. The CDR3 loop is CASSKSNQPQHF. CDR3 nucleotide sequence: TGTGCCAGCAGCAAGTCGAATCAGCCCCAGCATTTT.

This clonotype was detected a few times. Given a much more abundant clone one base away, this may be a read error. The chain recombines TRBV10-3 with TRBJ1-1, with D hard to call. There are 14 residues in the CDR3. V dropped 7 bases and J dropped 4 bases, with 16 bases sitting between them. In germline, CDR1 is ENHRY, CDR2 SYGVKD. This chain's CDR3 is CAINSRKSITEAFF. CDR3 sequence (DNA): TGTGCCATCAATAGTAGAAAGTCGATCACTGAAGCTTTCTTT.

This clonotype has a count of ten or more. V gene TRBV7-2 combines with J gene TRBJ2-1; 12 nucleotides align to TRBD2. CDR1 SGHTA and CDR2 FQGNSA come from the germline V gene. The V gene end was trimmed by 3 bases and the J gene end by 12 bases; junction bases not matched to a gene: 9. The CDR3 is 15 amino acids. As DNA, the CDR3 is TGTGCCAGCAGCTTGGATCTAGCGGGAGGGGCGGGGCAGTTCTTC. Amino acids: CASSLDLAGGAGQFF.

This clonotype was picked up many times. The chain uses TRBV5-5 and TRBJ1-3; the match to TRBD1 covers 8 bases. CDR1 and CDR2 from the germline V gene are SGHKS and YYEKEE (reference sequence). Trimming cost V 1 base and J 4 bases; bases outside gene matches: 4. The CDR3 contains 15 residues. The CDR3 bases are TGTGCCAGCAGCTTGAGCAGGGGGCAAGGAAACACCATATATTTT. Translated, it gives CASSLSRGQGNTIYF.

A remark on this clonotype: Germline and junction disagree at one end, which may indicate a read error. This chain connects TRBV20-1 to TRBJ1-5; D is possibly TRBD1 (6 bases). CDR3 size: 14 residues. Germline CDR1 DFQATT, CDR2 SNEGSKA (reference sequence). The CDR3 is CSARGGADNQPQNF. CDR3 nucleotide sequence: TGCAGTGCTAGAGGGGGGGCGGATAATCAGCCCCAGAATTTT.

This clonotype occurred many times. The germline gene is not matched at one end of the junction; a read error may be the cause. The V and J genes are TRBV5-5 and TRBJ2-7; 7 nucleotides align to TRBD1. This CDR3 contains 14 residues. The germline V gene encodes CDR1 SGHKS and CDR2 YYEKEE (reference sequence). This chain's CDR3 is CASTLTGLGAEQYF. The CDR3 nucleotides read TGTGCCAGCACCTTGACAGGGCTAGGGGCCGAGCAGTACTTC.

This clonotype was counted many times. The chain joins TRBV5-1 to TRBJ2-2; D unclear. Germline CDR1 and CDR2: SGHRS and YFSETQ. The CDR3 spans 13 residues. Trimming took off 0 bases at V and 6 bases at J, with 6 bases between the two ends. The CDR3 is CASSLAEAGELFF. As DNA, the CDR3 is TGCGCCAGCAGCTTGGCCGAGGCCGGGGAGCTGTTTTTT.

This clonotype has at least ten counts. J is TRBJ1-2 and V is TRBV5-1; 9 bases agree with TRBD1. From germline, CDR1 is SGHRS and CDR2 YFSETQ. The CDR3 has 14 residues. After removal of 4 bases from V and 4 bases from J, the junction contained 5 bases not matched to a gene. In nucleotides, the CDR3 is TGCGCCAGCAGCCTGCCACAGGGGGCCTATGGCTACACCTTC. Translation: CASSLPQGAYGYTF.

This clonotype was detected many times. V usage is TRBV6-4 and J usage is TRBJ2-3, with 10 bases identical to TRBD2. The CDR3 has 15 residues. With V trimmed by 4 bases and J by 3 bases, 4 bases remained unmatched. Germline loops: CDR1 MRHNA, CDR2 SNTAGT. The CDR3 loop is CASSGLAGETDTQYF. CDR3 in DNA: TGTGCCAGCAGTGGGCTAGCGGGAGAAACAGATACGCAGTATTTT.

This clonotype was seen only a few times. A much more abundant neighbour one base away suggests this may be a read error. The rearrangement joins TRBV6-2 or TRBV6-3 to TRBJ2-3, with TRBD2 matching 12 bases. Unmatched junction bases numbered 4, after V lost 5 bases and J lost 4 bases. Germline CDR1 is MNHEY and CDR2 is SVGEGT. This CDR3 has 15 residues. CDR3 nucleotide sequence: TGTGCCAGCAGTAAGACTAGCGGGAGTGCAGATACGCAGTATTTT. Amino acids: CASSKTSGSADTQYF.

Many counts were recorded for this clonotype. The V call is TRBV12-3 or TRBV12-4, the J call TRBJ1-6, with 8 bases identical to TRBD1. V trimming: 6 bases; J trimming: 6 bases; junction bases outside the gene matches: 4. The CDR3 is 14 residues long. The chain's CDR3 is CASRIQGGNSPLHF. DNA of the CDR3: TGTGCCAGCAGGATACAGGGGGGTAATTCACCCCTCCACTTT.

In its sample, this clonotype was seen many times. The V call is TRBV24-1, the J call TRBJ1-2, with 9 bases that match TRBD1. V lost 4 bases, J lost 2 bases, and 4 bases stayed unmatched. The germline V gene encodes CDR1 KGHDR and CDR2 SFDVKD. This CDR3 spans 15 amino acids. The CDR3 nucleotides are TGTGCCACCAGTGACCCGGGACAGGGAAACTATGGCTACACCTTC. This translates into CATSDPGQGNYGYTF.

This clonotype was picked up many times. J is TRBJ2-7 and V is TRBV4-2, with D tentatively TRBD1 (5 bases). Germline lookup yields CDR1 LGHNA and CDR2 YNFKEQ. There are 16 residues in the CDR3. With 0 bases removed from V and 5 bases from J, the gap between germline ends came to 17 bases. DNA for the CDR3: TGTGCCAGCAGCCAAGAACACGGGCAGGGTTCCGACGAGCAGTACTTC. Protein: CASSQEHGQGSDEQYF.

This clonotype was counted ten times or more. The chain recombines TRBV5-1 with TRBJ2-1; 7 bases line up with TRBD2. The CDR3 contains 16 residues. CDR1 and CDR2 from the germline V gene are SGHRS and YFSETQ. With 0 bases clipped from V and 6 bases from J, the junction kept 9 bases outside the gene matches. The CDR3 bases are TGCGCCAGCAGCTTGGATGGCGGGAGTTTATTCAATGAGCAGTTCTTC. Translating it yields CASSLDGGSLFNEQFF.

This clonotype was observed many times. The CDR3 coding sequence is TGCGCCAGCAGCCCAGGCGGGACTCCAATGCCAGCTGCTGAAGCTTTCTTT. Amino acid sequence: CASSPGGTPMPAAEAFF. The V call is TRBV5-1, the J call TRBJ1-1, with D possibly matching TRBD1 (5 bases). The CDR3 totals 17 residues. The germline V gene encodes CDR1 SGHRS and CDR2 YFSETQ. V shed 4 bases and J shed 6 bases, with 25 bases lying between them.

This clonotype has at least ten counts. The chain joins TRBV10-3 to TRBJ2-5, with D perhaps TRBD2 (5 bases). V lost 3 bases and J 2 bases, leaving 19 bases between the germline ends. CDR3 size: 17 residues. Germline assignment: CDR1 ENHRY and CDR2 SYGVKD. The CDR3 loop is CAISDTSGKSGQETQYF. DNA for the CDR3: TGTGCCATCAGTGATACCTCGGGGAAAAGCGGACAAGAGACCCAGTACTTC.

There are many counts of this clonotype. The chain employs TRBV5-1 and TRBJ2-7; D perhaps matches TRBD1 (5 bases). CDR3 length: 13 amino acids. Trimming stripped 4 bases from V and 4 bases from J, with 12 bases between. The germline gives CDR1 SGHRS, CDR2 YFSETQ. The CDR3 sequence is CASSAARAYEQYF. CDR3 DNA sequence: TGCGCCAGCAGCGCCGCCAGGGCGTACGAGCAGTACTTC.